This TCR beta chain comes out of a study of blood T cell repertoires in COVID-19. In the study overall: The samples span acute and convalescent COVID-19 from the United States, Italy and Spain. In each case, the material was cDNA or gDNA derived from T cells, B-cell-depleted T cells, or PBMCs.

The V end lost 1 base, the J end lost 2 bases, and 19 bases lay between the germline ends. The germline CDR1 and CDR2 sequences are MGHRA and YSYEKL. The CDR3 has 18 amino acids. Per the authors' pipeline: Amplification of reference gene primers provided the estimated nucleated cell counts. The table came from immunoSEQ multiplex PCR; TCRdb's copy has only in-frame clones and leaves some out. V, J and clone size were drawn from that table, and D and trimming were deduced from the DNA. The sample has approximately 220,000 clones, around 88% seen once; the top ten hold roughly 8.8%. The sequencing sample was made of peripheral blood. The rearrangement joins TRBV4-1 to TRBJ2-3; the D is unclear. The TCR originated in a woman aged 45-65 years with acute or convalescent COVID-19. DNA of the CDR3: TGCGCCAGCAGCCAAGCCCTCCCCCCTAGGTCCTCCACAGATACGCAGTATTTT. This sequence encodes CASSQALPPRSSTDTQYF.